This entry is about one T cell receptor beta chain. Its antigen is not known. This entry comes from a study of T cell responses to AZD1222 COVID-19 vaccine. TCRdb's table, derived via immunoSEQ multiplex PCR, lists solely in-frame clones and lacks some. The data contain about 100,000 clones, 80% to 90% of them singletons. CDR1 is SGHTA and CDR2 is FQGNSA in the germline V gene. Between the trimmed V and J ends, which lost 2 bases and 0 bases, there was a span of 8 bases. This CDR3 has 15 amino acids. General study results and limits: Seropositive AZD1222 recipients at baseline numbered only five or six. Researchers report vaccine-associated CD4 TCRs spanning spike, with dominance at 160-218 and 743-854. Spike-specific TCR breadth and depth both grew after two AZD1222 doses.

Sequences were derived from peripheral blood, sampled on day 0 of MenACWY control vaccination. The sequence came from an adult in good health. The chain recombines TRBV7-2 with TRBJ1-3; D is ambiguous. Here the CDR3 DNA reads TGTGCCAGCAGCTTAAGCTCGGTCTCTGGAAACACCATATATTTT. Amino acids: CASSLSSVSGNTIYF.